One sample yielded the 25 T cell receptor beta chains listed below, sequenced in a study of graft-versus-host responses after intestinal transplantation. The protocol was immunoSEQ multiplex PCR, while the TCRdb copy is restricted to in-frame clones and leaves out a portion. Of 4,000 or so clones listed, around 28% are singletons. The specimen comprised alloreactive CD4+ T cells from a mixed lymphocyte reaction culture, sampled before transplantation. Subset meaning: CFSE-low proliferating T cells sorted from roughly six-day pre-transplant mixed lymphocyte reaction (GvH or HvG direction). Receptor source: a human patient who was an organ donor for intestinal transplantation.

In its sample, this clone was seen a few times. The DNA of the CDR3 is TGTGCCAGCTCATCCTCGACCGGGACAGGAGAGACAAGAGACCAGTACTTC. Its protein is CASSSSTGTGETRDQYF. V gene TRBV18 combines with J gene TRBJ2-5; 8 positions agree with TRBD1. Germline lookup yields CDR1 KGHSH and CDR2 LQKENI. The CDR3 is 17 amino acids. Losses at the gene ends were 5 bases for V and 10 bases for J; bases not matched to a gene: 21.

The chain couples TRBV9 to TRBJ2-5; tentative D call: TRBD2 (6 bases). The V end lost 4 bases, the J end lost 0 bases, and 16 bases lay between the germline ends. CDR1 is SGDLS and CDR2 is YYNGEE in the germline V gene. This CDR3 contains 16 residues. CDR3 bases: TGTGCCAGCAGCCAAAGTGGGGGGTCGTACCAAGAGACCCAGTACTTC. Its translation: CASSQSGGSYQETQYF.

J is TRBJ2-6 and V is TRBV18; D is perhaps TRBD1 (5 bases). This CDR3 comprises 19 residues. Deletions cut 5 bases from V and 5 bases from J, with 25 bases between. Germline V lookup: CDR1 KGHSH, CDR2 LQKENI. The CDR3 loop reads CASSGHLDIYKSRANVLTF. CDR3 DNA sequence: TGTGCCAGCTCAGGGCATTTGGACATTTACAAAAGTCGGGCCAACGTCCTGACTTTC. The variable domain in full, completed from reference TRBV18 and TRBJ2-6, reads NAGVMQNPRHLVRRRGQEARLRCSPMKGHSHVYWYRQLPEEGLKFMVYLQKENIIDESGMPKERFSAEFPKEGPSILRIQQVVRGDSAAYFCASSGHLDIYKSRANVLTFGAGSRLTVL.

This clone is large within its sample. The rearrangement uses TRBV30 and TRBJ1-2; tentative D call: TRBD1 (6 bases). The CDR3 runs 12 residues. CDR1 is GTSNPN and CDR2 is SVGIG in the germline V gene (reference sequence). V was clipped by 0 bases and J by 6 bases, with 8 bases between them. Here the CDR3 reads CAWSVGGHGYTF. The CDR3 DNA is TGTGCCTGGAGTGTGGGGGGCCATGGCTACACCTTC. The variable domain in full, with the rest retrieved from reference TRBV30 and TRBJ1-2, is SQTIHQWPATLVQPVGSPLSLECTVEGTSNPNLYWYRQAAGRGLQLLFYSVGIGQISSEVPQNLSASRPQDRQFILSSKKLLLSDSGFYLCAWSVGGHGYTFGSGTRLTVV.

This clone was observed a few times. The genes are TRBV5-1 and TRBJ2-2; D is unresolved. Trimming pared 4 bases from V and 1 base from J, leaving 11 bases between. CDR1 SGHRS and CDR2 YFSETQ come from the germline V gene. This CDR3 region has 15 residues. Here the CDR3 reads CASSPFSGNTGELFF. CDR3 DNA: TGCGCCAGCAGCCCTTTCTCTGGGAACACCGGGGAGCTGTTTTTT.

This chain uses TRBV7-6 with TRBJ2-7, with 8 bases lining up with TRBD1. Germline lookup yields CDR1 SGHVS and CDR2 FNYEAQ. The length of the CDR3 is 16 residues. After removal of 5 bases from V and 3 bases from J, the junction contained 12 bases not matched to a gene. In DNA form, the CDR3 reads TGTGCCAGCAGCCTTAGAAAAGGACAGGGAAGCTACGAGCAGTACTTC. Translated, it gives CASSLRKGQGSYEQYF.

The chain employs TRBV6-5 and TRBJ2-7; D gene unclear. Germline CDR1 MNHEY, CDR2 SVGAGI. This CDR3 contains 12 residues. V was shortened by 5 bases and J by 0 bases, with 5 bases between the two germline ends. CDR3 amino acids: CASSEHSYEQYF. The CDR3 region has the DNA TGTGCCAGCAGTGAACACTCCTACGAGCAGTACTTC.

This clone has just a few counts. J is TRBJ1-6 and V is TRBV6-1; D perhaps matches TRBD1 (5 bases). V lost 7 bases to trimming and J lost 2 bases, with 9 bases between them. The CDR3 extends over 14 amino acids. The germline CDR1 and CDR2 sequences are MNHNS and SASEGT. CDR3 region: CASIRGAYNSPLHF. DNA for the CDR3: TGTGCCAGCATAAGGGGCGCCTATAATTCACCCCTCCACTTT.

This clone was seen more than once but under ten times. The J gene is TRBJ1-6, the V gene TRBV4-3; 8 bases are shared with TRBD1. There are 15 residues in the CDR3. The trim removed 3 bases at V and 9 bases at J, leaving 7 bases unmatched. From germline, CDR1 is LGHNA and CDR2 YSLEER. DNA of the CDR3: TGCGCCAGCAGCCACGGACAGGGAAGTACTTCACCCCTCCACTTT. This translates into CASSHGQGSTSPLHF.

DNA for the CDR3: TGTGCCAGCAGCTTAGGTAGTAGCGGGTTAAACACCGGGGAGCTGTTTTTT. Translation gives CASSLGSSGLNTGELFF. J is TRBJ2-2 and V is TRBV7-2, with TRBD2 matching 7 bases. This CDR3 comprises 17 residues. Looked up from germline, CDR1 is SGHTA and CDR2 is FQGNSA. V shed 1 base and J 2 bases; nucleotides not matched to a gene: 7.

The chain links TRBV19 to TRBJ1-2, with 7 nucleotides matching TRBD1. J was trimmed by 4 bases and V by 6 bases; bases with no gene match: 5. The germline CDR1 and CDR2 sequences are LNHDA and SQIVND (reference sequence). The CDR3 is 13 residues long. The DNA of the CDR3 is TGTGCCAGTAGGAGGGGGCCTGGCTATGGCTACACCTTC. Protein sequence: CASRRGPGYGYTF.

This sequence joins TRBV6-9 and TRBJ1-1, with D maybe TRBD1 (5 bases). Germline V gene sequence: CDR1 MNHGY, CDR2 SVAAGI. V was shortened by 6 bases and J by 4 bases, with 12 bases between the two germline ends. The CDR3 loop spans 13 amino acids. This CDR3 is CASRSREFTEAFF. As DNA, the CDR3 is TGTGCCAGCAGGAGCAGGGAGTTCACTGAAGCTTTCTTT.

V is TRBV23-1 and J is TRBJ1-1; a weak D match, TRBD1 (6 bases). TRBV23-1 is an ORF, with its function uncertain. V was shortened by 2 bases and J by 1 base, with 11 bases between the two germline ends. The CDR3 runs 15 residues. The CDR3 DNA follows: TGCGCCAGCAGTCAAAAGGGGGGGAGGAACACTGAAGCTTTCTTT. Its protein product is CASSQKGGRNTEAFF.

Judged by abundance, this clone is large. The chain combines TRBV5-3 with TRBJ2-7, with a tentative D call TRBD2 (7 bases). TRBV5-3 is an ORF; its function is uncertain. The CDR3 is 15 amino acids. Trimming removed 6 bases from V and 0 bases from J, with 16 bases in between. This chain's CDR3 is CARTLAGAYSYEQYF. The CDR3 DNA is TGTGCCAGAACTTTGGCGGGGGCATACTCCTACGAGCAGTACTTC.

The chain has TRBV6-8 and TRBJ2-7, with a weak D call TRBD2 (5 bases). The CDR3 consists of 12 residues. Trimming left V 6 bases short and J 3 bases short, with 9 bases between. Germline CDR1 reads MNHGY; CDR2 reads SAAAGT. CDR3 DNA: TGTGCCAGCAGGCCCGGGAACTACGAGCAGTACTTC. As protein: CASRPGNYEQYF.

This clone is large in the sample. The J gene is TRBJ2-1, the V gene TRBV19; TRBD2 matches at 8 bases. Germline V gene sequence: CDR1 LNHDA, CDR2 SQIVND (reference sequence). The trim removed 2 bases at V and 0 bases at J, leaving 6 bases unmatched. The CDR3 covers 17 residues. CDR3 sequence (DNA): TGTGCCAGTAGTATATGGGGCCTAGCGGGCTCCTACAATGAGCAGTTCTTC. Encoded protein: CASSIWGLAGSYNEQFF.

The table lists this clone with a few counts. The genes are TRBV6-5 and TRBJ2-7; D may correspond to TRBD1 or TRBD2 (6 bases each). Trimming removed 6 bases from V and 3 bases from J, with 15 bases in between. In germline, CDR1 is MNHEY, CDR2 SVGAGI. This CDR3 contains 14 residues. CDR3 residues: CASRPQGGGYEQYF. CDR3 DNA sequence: TGTGCCAGCAGACCACAGGGAGGTGGCTACGAGCAGTACTTC.

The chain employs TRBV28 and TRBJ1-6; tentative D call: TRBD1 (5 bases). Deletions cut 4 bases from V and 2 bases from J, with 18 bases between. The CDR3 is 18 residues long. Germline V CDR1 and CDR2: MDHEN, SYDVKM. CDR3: CASSSDARGNTYNSPLHF. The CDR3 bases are TGTGCCAGCAGTTCTGACGCGCGGGGGAACACCTATAATTCACCCCTCCACTTT.

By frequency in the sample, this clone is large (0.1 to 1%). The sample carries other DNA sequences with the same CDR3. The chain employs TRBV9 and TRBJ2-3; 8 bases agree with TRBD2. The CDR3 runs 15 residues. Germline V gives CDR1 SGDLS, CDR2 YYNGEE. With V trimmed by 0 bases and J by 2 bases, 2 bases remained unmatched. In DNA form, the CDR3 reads TGTGCCAGCAGCGTAGGAGCGGGGGACACAGATACGCAGTATTTT. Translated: CASSVGAGDTDTQYF.

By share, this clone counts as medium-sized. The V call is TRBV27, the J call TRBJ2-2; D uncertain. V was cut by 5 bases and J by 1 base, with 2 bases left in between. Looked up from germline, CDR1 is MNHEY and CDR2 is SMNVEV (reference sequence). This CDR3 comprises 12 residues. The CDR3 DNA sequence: TGTGCCAGCAGTCGGAACACCGGGGAGCTGTTTTTT. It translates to CASSRNTGELFF.

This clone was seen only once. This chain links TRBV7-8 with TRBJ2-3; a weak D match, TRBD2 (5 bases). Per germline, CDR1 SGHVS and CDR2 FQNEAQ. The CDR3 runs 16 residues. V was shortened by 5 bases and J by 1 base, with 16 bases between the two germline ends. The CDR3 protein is CASSPLRNSGTDTQYF. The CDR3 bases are TGTGCCAGCAGCCCGCTAAGGAATAGCGGCACAGATACGCAGTATTTT.

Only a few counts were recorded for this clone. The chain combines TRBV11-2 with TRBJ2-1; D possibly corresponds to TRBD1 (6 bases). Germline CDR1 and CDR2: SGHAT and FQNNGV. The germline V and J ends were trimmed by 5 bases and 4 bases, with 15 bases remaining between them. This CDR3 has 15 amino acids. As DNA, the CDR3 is TGTGCCAGCAGCAGGGTAGGGGGAGTTTACAATGAGCAGTTCTTC. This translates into CASSRVGGVYNEQFF.

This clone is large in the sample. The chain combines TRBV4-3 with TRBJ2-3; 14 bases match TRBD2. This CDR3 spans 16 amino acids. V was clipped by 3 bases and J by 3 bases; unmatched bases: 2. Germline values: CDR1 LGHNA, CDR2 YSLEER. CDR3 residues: CASSQGLAGETDTQYF. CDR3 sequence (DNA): TGCGCCAGCAGCCAGGGACTAGCGGGGGAAACAGATACGCAGTATTTT.

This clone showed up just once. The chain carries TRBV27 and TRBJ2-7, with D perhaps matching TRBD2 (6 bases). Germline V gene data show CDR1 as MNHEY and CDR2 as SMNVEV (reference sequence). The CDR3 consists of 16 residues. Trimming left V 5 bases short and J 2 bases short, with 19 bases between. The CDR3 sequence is CASSLLTTGGTYEQYF. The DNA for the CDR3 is TGTGCCAGCAGTCTATTAACCACCGGGGGTACCTACGAGCAGTACTTC.

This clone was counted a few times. Written as DNA, the CDR3 is TGTGCCAGCAGTTTCAGCTCCTATAATTCACCCCTCCACTTT. Translating gives CASSFSSYNSPLHF. The V call is TRBV27, the J call TRBJ1-6; no reliable D call. The CDR3 sequence is 14 residues long. In germline, CDR1 is MNHEY, CDR2 SMNVEV (reference sequence). V was pared by 3 bases and J by 0 bases, with 3 bases between.